This TCR beta chain was sequenced in a study of T cell changes during pregnancy in multiple sclerosis. Clones were read by immunoSEQ multiplex PCR, and TCRdb kept only the in-frame ones, dropping some. The repertoire has around 55,000 clones, 75% to 90% of them found once; the top ten carry 0.55% to 0.65%. The CDR3 is made up of 14 amino acids. V was shortened by 3 bases and J by 3 bases, with 12 bases between the two germline ends. CDR1 is SGDLS, CDR2 YYNGEE, per germline. The clonotype comes from a female donor with multiple sclerosis, enrolled in a pregnancy study. The chain has TRBV9 and TRBJ2-5; D remains unclear. The material was CD4+ T cells from peripheral blood mononuclear cells, obtained in the first trimester of pregnancy. CDR3 coding DNA: TGTGCCAGCAGCGGTGGCCTCCTGGAAGAGACCCAGTACTTC. Residues: CASSGGLLEETQYF.